The 12 T cell receptor beta chains presented below share a single source sample, sequenced in a study of T cells in Graves' hyperthyroidism and ophthalmopathy. What was amplified from RNA transcripts were TCR beta CDR3 regions. A set of HTBI primers served as the primers for a first-round RT-PCR of the TCR CDR3. TCRdb redid the calling of the multiplex PCR reads with MiXCR, one entry per CDR3 protein. The table includes roughly 530,000 distinct CDR3 sequences, approximately 17% detected once. The specimen sequenced was blood. Receptors were obtained from a woman between 18 and 30 years old with Graves' ophthalmopathy.

This chain connects TRBV25-1 to TRBJ1-2, with 11 nucleotides matching TRBD1. V lost 5 bases, J lost 3 bases, and 5 bases stayed unmatched. Germline CDR1 MGHDK, CDR2 SYGVNS. The CDR3 spans 15 residues. The CDR3 reads CASSNRDRGDYGYTF. CDR3 coding DNA: TGTGCCAGCAGTAACCGGGACAGGGGGGACTATGGCTACACCTTC.

There are many counts of this clonotype. DNA for the CDR3: TGTGCCAGCAGGCGGGAGCCTTCCTCGGCTGAAGCTTTCTTT. Its protein is CASRREPSSAEAFF. This sequence joins TRBV28 and TRBJ1-1; D is undetermined. V lost 6 bases and J lost 6, with 17 bases in between. Germline V gives CDR1 MDHEN, CDR2 SYDVKM. This CDR3 is 14 amino acids long.

This sequence joins TRBV20-1 and TRBJ2-1, with 9 bases lining up with TRBD2. The CDR3 runs 14 residues. V trimming: 3 bases; J trimming: 0 bases; junction bases outside the gene matches: 0. The germline gives CDR1 DFQATT, CDR2 SNEGSKA (reference sequence). CDR3 loop: CSARGLASYNEQFF. CDR3 bases: TGCAGTGCTAGGGGACTAGCCTCCTACAATGAGCAGTTCTTC.

The chain links TRBV20-1 to TRBJ2-5; the match to TRBD2 covers 11 bases. V shed 3 bases and J 4 bases; nucleotides not matched to a gene: 4. The CDR3 loop spans 14 amino acids. In germline, CDR1 is DFQATT, CDR2 SNEGSKA (reference sequence). The CDR3 DNA reads TGCAGTGCTAGTTATCTAGCGGGAGGAGAGACCCAGTACTTC. Translation: CSASYLAGGETQYF.

In this sample, this clonotype turned up a few times. This rearrangement joins TRBV5-1 to TRBJ2-6; D ambiguous. The CDR3 sequence is 15 residues long. The V gene's germline CDR1 is SGHRS and CDR2 YFSETQ. The ends were cut back, 3 bases at V and 0 bases at J, with 7 bases in the middle. CDR3 bases: TGCGCCAGCAGCTCGGACGGCTCTGGGGCCAACGTCCTGACTTTC. Translation gives CASSSDGSGANVLTF.

This clonotype has a count of ten or more. The chain joins TRBV12-3 or TRBV12-4 to TRBJ1-2; TRBD1 might be the D (6 bases). This CDR3 comprises 15 residues. V shed 5 bases and J shed 3 bases, with 16 bases lying between them. CDR3 region: CASSPPGGAYYGYTF. The CDR3 bases are TGTGCCAGCAGTCCCCCGGGGGGGGCCTACTATGGCTACACCTTC.

This clonotype was found a few times. This CDR3 is CAISGGGYTGELFF. CDR3 nucleotides: TGTGCCATCAGTGGCGGGGGATATACCGGGGAGCTGTTTTTT. The genes are TRBV10-3 and TRBJ2-2, with 7 positions matching TRBD2. The CDR3 totals 14 residues. V was pared by 4 bases and J by 5 bases, with 4 bases of the junction left unmatched. Germline CDR1 reads ENHRY; CDR2 reads SYGVKD.

Ten or more counts support this clonotype. The genes are TRBV20-1 and TRBJ2-1; 7 bases are a match to TRBD2. Losses at the gene ends were 3 bases for V and 4 bases for J; bases not matched to a gene: 6. CDR1 and CDR2 from the germline V gene are DFQATT and SNEGSKA (reference sequence). CDR3 length: 14 amino acids. The CDR3 here is CSASQTSAYNEQFF. In nucleotides, the CDR3 is TGCAGTGCTAGTCAAACTAGCGCATACAATGAGCAGTTCTTC.

This clonotype was recorded a few times. The chain's CDR3 is CASSPRDRVEKLFF. CDR3 nucleotides: TGTGCCAGCAGCCCCCGGGACAGGGTAGAAAAACTGTTTTTT. The gene calls are TRBV7-9 and TRBJ1-4; TRBD1 aligns across 9 bases. J gave up 8 bases and V 5 bases, and 6 bases lay outside the gene matches. Germline-derived CDR1 and CDR2 are SEHNR and FQNEAQ (reference sequence). The CDR3 totals 14 residues.

This clonotype was detected a few times. The rearrangement joins TRBV28 to TRBJ2-2; 7 bases align to TRBD2. V was pared by 2 bases and J by 1 base, with 4 bases of the junction left unmatched. The germline gives CDR1 MDHEN, CDR2 SYDVKM. This CDR3 is built from 16 residues. This chain's CDR3 is CASSLIPSGNTGELFF. In DNA form, the CDR3 reads TGTGCCAGCAGTTTAATTCCTAGCGGGAACACCGGGGAGCTGTTTTTT.

The sample holds many counts of this clonotype. V usage is TRBV20-1 and J usage is TRBJ2-1; D is unclear. V was trimmed by 5 bases and J by 8 bases, leaving 19 bases between them. Germline-derived CDR1 and CDR2 are DFQATT and SNEGSKA (reference sequence). The CDR3 covers 14 residues. The CDR3: CSAPDFTETDEQFF. In nucleotides, the CDR3 is TGCAGTGCTCCTGACTTCACGGAGACCGATGAGCAGTTCTTC.

This clonotype was detected ten times or more. The J gene is TRBJ1-1, the V gene TRBV5-1; D perhaps matches TRBD1 (5 bases). This CDR3 region has 13 residues. Trimming took off 4 bases at V and 4 bases at J, with 11 bases between the two ends. Germline CDR1 SGHRS, CDR2 YFSETQ. DNA of the CDR3: TGCGCCAGCAGCGGCAGGGTCCCCACTGAAGCTTTCTTT. It codes for CASSGRVPTEAFF.